These 18 T cell receptor beta chains came from one sample sequenced in a study of regulatory T cells in long-lasting Graves disease (dated by TCRdb to about 2021). The sample's time point, from its label and the paper: newly diagnosed GD, antithyroid drugs for less than 3 months. For both TCR sequencing and RNA sequencing, RNA was extracted from PBMCs in TRIzol. The library came from multiplex PCR. TCRdb names Illumina HiSeq 4000 as the instrument used. CDR3 regions were amplified by Arm-PCR with iRepertoire HTBI primers to construct TCR beta libraries. TCRdb applied fastp at Q25 and MiXCR to the public reads, then kept only in-frame beta chains. Merged by CDR3 protein, the rows form single entries marked with the most common genes and DNA. This sample holds about 500,000 distinct CDR3 sequences; around 12% were observed only once. Of the sample, about 8.3% is held by the ten largest clones. These data also featured in a second study, about T cells in Graves' hyperthyroidism and ophthalmopathy.

Sequences were derived from peripheral blood mononuclear cells (PBMCs), sampled at new diagnosis, from a patient treated with antithyroid drugs. The receptors come from a woman in her twenties or thirties with Graves disease. Donor details come from another sample of the same person, matched by shared clones.

Turning to this clonotype: Mismatch with germline at one junction end may stem from a read error. V usage is TRBV6-5 and J usage is TRBJ2-7; D unclear. The CDR3 runs to 15 residues. Germline CDR1 MNHEY, CDR2 SVGAGI. Here the CDR3 reads CTSSYRVPRPLEQYF. The CDR3 DNA is TGTACCAGCAGTTACCGGGTCCCCCGTCCTCTCGAGCAGTACTTC.

V usage is TRBV29-1 and J usage is TRBJ1-2; D is unclear. Germline CDR1 reads SQVTM; CDR2 reads ANQGSEA. Deletions cut 4 bases from V and 4 bases from J, with 16 bases between. This CDR3 region has 14 residues. The DNA for the CDR3 is TGCAGCGTTGGAAATCCGGGAACCGCCTATGGCTACACCTTC. This gives the protein CSVGNPGTAYGYTF. Together with reference TRBV29-1 and TRBJ1-2, the CDR3 gives the full variable domain: SAVISQKPSRDICQRGTSLTIQCQVDSQVTMMFWYRQQPGQSLTLIATANQGSEATYESGFVIDKFPISRPNLTFSTLTVSNMSPEDSSIYLCSVGNPGTAYGYTFGSGTRLTVV.

This clonotype was picked up many times. This chain connects TRBV6-2 or TRBV6-3 to TRBJ2-1; 7 nucleotides align to TRBD2. Germline CDR1 is MNHEY and CDR2 is SVGEGT. Trimming took 2 bases from V and 9 from J; bases not matched to a gene: 10. The CDR3 runs 15 residues. The CDR3 DNA is TGTGCCAGCAGTTACACGAGGGAGGGCCTGGCTGAGCAGTTCTTC. Amino acids: CASSYTREGLAEQFF.

This clonotype was seen a single time. The chain links TRBV12-3 or TRBV12-4 to TRBJ2-5, with unresolved D. The CDR3 loop spans 15 amino acids. Trimming shortened V by 6 bases and J by 2 bases, and 16 bases separated the two germline ends. The CDR3 here is CASRRTVTTQETQYF. The DNA of the CDR3 is TGTGCCAGCAGACGGACGGTAACTACTCAAGAGACCCAGTACTTC.

Ten or more counts support this clonotype. This chain joins TRBV11-3 and TRBJ2-1; D may be TRBD1 (6 bases). CDR3 length: 18 residues. Germline-derived CDR1 and CDR2 are SGHNT and YENEEA. V was clipped by 5 bases and J by 0 bases, with 20 bases between them. The CDR3 reads CASSPRTGTTVSYNEQFF. As DNA, the CDR3 is TGTGCCAGCAGCCCGAGAACCGGGACAACCGTCTCCTACAATGAGCAGTTCTTC.

The sample holds many counts of this clonotype. The chain has TRBV10-3 and TRBJ1-1, with a tentative D call TRBD1 (6 bases). In germline, CDR1 is ENHRY, CDR2 SYGVKD. The length of the CDR3 is 12 residues. Deletions cut 10 bases from V and 11 bases from J, with 20 bases between. CDR3 in DNA: TGTGCCACCCGGGGGACACTTCACGAGGCTTTCTTT. Residues: CATRGTLHEAFF.

This clonotype was observed a few times. This chain connects TRBV19 to TRBJ2-5, with D unresolved. From germline, CDR1 is LNHDA and CDR2 SQIVND (reference sequence). Trimming cost V 6 bases and J 5 bases, with 7 bases left between them. This CDR3 is built from 11 residues. The CDR3 coding sequence is TGTGCCAGTAGCGGCGCGGAGACCCAGTACTTC. Its translation: CASSGAETQYF.

This clonotype was seen only once. This may come from a read error, since a much larger clone is one base off. The chain links TRBV27 to TRBJ1-1; no reliable D call. The CDR3 is made up of 15 amino acids. The germline V gene encodes CDR1 MNHEY and CDR2 SMNVEV (reference sequence). The V and J ends lost 5 bases and 0 bases respectively, with 13 bases between them. The CDR3, as DNA: TGTGCCAGCAGTGCTGATGTACTCCTGAACACTGAAGCTTTCTTT. Its protein product is CASSADVLLNTEAFF.

In this sample, this clonotype turned up a few times. This chain connects TRBV10-1 to TRBJ1-1; D ambiguous. This CDR3 has 13 amino acids. V lost 0 bases, J lost 6 bases, and 8 bases lay in between. The germline CDR1 and CDR2 sequences are WNHNN and SYGVQD (reference sequence). The CDR3 here is CASSESLVSEAFF. The CDR3 DNA sequence: TGCGCCAGCAGTGAGTCGCTTGTGTCTGAAGCTTTCTTT.

The count of this clonotype is one. With a much larger clone just one base away, this may be a read error. This likely comes from a read error, as the CDR3 has no conserved phenylalanine or tryptophan at its end. This sequence joins TRBV18 and TRBJ1-3; 7 positions agree with TRBD1. J was trimmed by 2 bases and V by 1 base; bases with no gene match: 5. CDR3 length: 16 amino acids. CDR1 and CDR2 from the germline V gene are KGHSH and LQKENI. The CDR3 sequence: CASSPRQGRTGNTIYL. CDR3 nucleotide sequence: TGTGCCAGCTCACCACGACAGGGAAGGACTGGAAACACCATATATCTT.

V and J are TRBV19 and TRBJ2-5; no reliable D call. The CDR3 has 14 amino acids. V was shortened by 3 bases and J by 1 base, with 9 bases between the two germline ends. Germline V CDR1 and CDR2: LNHDA, SQIVND (reference sequence). CDR3 protein: CASSILGSQETQYF. CDR3 sequence (DNA): TGTGCCAGTAGTATCCTAGGCAGCCAAGAGACCCAGTACTTC.

This clonotype was recorded many times. The chain links TRBV7-9 to TRBJ2-1, with unresolved D. V was cut by 2 bases and J by 0 bases, with 17 bases left in between. CDR3 length equals 18 residues. Germline lookup yields CDR1 SEHNR and CDR2 FQNEAQ (reference sequence). Written as DNA, the CDR3 is TGTGCCAGCAGCTTACCTCCCCAGGTACAGAGCTCCTACAATGAGCAGTTCTTC. Its translation: CASSLPPQVQSSYNEQFF.

This clonotype came up many times. The chain is built from TRBV20-1 and TRBJ2-1; 10 bases are shared with TRBD2. The CDR3 has 17 residues. With V trimmed by 0 bases and J by 5 bases, 10 bases remained unmatched. Germline loops: CDR1 DFQATT, CDR2 SNEGSKA (reference sequence). The CDR3 coding sequence is TGCAGTGCTAGAGAGCTAGCGGGAGCCAAGATCGACAATGAGCAGTTCTTC. It encodes CSARELAGAKIDNEQFF.

This clonotype has more than one count but fewer than ten. The rearrangement uses TRBV28 and TRBJ1-5; tentative D call: TRBD1 (6 bases). The V gene lost 6 bases and the J gene lost 4 bases, with 16 bases spanning the gap. The length of the CDR3 is 15 residues. Germline values: CDR1 MDHEN, CDR2 SYDVKM. The CDR3 sequence: CASRRTGPQNQPQHF. CDR3 nucleotides: TGTGCCAGCAGGCGTACAGGGCCTCAGAATCAGCCCCAGCATTTT.

This clonotype came up many times. V usage is TRBV11-3 and J usage is TRBJ1-1; D ambiguous. Germline assignment: CDR1 SGHNT and CDR2 YENEEA. Trimming stripped 3 bases from V and 4 bases from J, with 24 bases between. The CDR3 is 18 amino acids. CDR3 DNA sequence: TGTGCCAGCAGCTTGAGGCCTTTCGCTTACGCCGTGGGCACTGAAGCTTTCTTT. Translation gives CASSLRPFAYAVGTEAFF.

There are many counts of this clonotype. The rearrangement links TRBV18 to TRBJ1-1; 7 positions agree with TRBD1. Per germline, CDR1 KGHSH and CDR2 LQKENI. After removal of 6 bases from V and 4 bases from J, the junction contained 8 bases not matched to a gene. There are 14 residues in the CDR3. CDR3 in amino acids: CASSAIRDSTEAFF. CDR3 in DNA: TGTGCCAGCTCCGCAATCCGGGACAGCACTGAAGCTTTCTTT.

The V gene is TRBV10-3, the J gene TRBJ1-5; D is perhaps TRBD1 (6 bases). V lost 3 bases and J lost 2, with 11 bases in between. CDR3 length: 15 residues. Germline-derived CDR1 and CDR2 are ENHRY and SYGVKD. CDR3 DNA sequence: TGTGCCATCAGTGACCCAGGGGAAGGCAATCAGCCCCAGCATTTT. It translates to CAISDPGEGNQPQHF.

This clonotype has just a few counts. The chain recombines TRBV12-3 or TRBV12-4 with TRBJ1-1; 8 bases are shared with TRBD1. The CDR3 extends over 14 amino acids. The V segment lost 4 bases and the J segment 8 bases; nucleotides outside the gene matches: 9. The chain's CDR3 is CASSSGQGGGEAFF. CDR3 nucleotides: TGTGCCAGCAGTTCCGGACAGGGCGGGGGAGAAGCTTTCTTT.